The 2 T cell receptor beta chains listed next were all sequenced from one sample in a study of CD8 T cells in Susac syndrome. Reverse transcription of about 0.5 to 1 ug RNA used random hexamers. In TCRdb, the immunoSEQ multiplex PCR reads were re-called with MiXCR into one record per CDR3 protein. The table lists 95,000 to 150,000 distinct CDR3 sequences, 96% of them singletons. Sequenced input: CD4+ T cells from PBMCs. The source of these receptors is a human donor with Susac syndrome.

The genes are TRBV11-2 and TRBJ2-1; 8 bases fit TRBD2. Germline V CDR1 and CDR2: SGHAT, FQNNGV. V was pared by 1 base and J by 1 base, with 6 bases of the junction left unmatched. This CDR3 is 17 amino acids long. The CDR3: CASSLVPGRGSYNEQFF. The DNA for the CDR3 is TGTGCCAGCAGCTTAGTTCCCGGGAGGGGATCCTACAATGAGCAGTTCTTC.

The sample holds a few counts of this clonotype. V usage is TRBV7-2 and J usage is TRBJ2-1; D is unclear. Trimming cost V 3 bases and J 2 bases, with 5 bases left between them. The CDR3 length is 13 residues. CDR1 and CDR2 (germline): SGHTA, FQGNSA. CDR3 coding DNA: TGTGCCAGCAGCTTGGCGACCTACAATGAGCAGTTCTTC. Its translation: CASSLATYNEQFF.